This TCR beta chain was documented in a study of blood T cell repertoires in COVID-19. Looking at the study overall: T cells, B-cell-depleted T cells, or PBMCs provided the cDNA or gDNA that served as material.

Germline CDR1 reads SGHNT; CDR2 reads YYREEE (reference sequence). Trimming cost V 3 bases and J 1 base, with 9 bases left between them. The CDR3 covers 14 residues. Repertoires were generated with immunoSEQ multiplex PCR, while TCRdb's copy carries only in-frame clones and drops some. This sample yields 250,000 or so clones, of which around 90% are seen a single time; 0.9% to 1% belongs to the top ten. Sequenced material: peripheral blood. The source of this sequence is a woman in her thirties or forties who had recovered from COVID-19. The rearrangement joins TRBV5-4 to TRBJ2-3; D is ambiguous. CDR3 nucleotide sequence: TGTGCCAGCAGCTGGGCCGGCGGCACAGATACGCAGTATTTT. Its translation is CASSWAGGTDTQYF.